This passage covers 29 T cell receptor beta chains from one sample sequenced in a study of blood T cell repertoires in COVID-19. Sequencing used immunoSEQ multiplex PCR; TCRdb keeps in-frame clones, though not all of them. The table includes around 32,000 clones, about 92% detected once. Material: peripheral blood. All receptors derive from a male donor with active COVID-19.

The CDR3 loop reads CASSYSGTSTYEQYF. The CDR3 region has the DNA TGTGCCAGCAGTTACTCCGGGACTTCAACCTACGAGCAGTACTTC. This chain connects TRBV6-5 to TRBJ2-7, with D possibly being TRBD2 (6 bases). The germline CDR1 and CDR2 sequences are MNHEY and SVGAGI. The CDR3 is 15 residues long. V was shortened by 0 bases and J by 2 bases, with 11 bases between the two germline ends.

The chain links TRBV7-8 to TRBJ1-4, with D perhaps TRBD1 (6 bases). Germline V gene sequence: CDR1 SGHVS, CDR2 FQNEAQ. Trimming shortened V by 5 bases and J by 11 bases, and 30 bases separated the two germline ends. This CDR3 region has 18 residues. The CDR3, as DNA: TGTGCCAGCAGCCCTTACTCGGGACAAGAATACCTAGTTTGGAAACTGTTTTTT. Its translation: CASSPYSGQEYLVWKLFF.

The chain recombines TRBV5-4 with TRBJ2-1, with 9 nucleotides matching TRBD1. The CDR3 sequence is 15 residues long. CDR1 and CDR2 from the germline V gene are SGHNT and YYREEE (reference sequence). The junction had 9 bases not matched to a gene; V was cut back by 4 bases and J by 7 bases. This CDR3 is CASSTPGTGWNEQFF. The CDR3 region has the DNA TGTGCCAGCAGCACCCCCGGGACAGGGTGGAATGAGCAGTTCTTC.

The chain joins TRBV7-9 to TRBJ1-4; D is possibly TRBD1 (5 bases). There are 15 residues in the CDR3. Between the trimmed V and J ends, which lost 5 bases and 3 bases, there was a span of 13 bases. Germline V CDR1 and CDR2: SEHNR, FQNEAQ (reference sequence). The CDR3 region is CASSHSGYPNEKLFF. DNA of the CDR3: TGTGCCAGCAGCCACTCAGGGTATCCTAATGAAAAACTGTTTTTT.

The chain combines TRBV5-1 with TRBJ2-2, with a tentative D call TRBD1 (6 bases). Germline CDR1 is SGHRS and CDR2 is YFSETQ. V was trimmed by 5 bases and J by 7 bases, leaving 15 bases between them. This CDR3 contains 14 residues. The CDR3 coding sequence is TGCGCCAGCAGGCAGAGGACAGCAGACGGGGAGCTGTTTTTT. This translates into CASRQRTADGELFF.

The rearrangement joins TRBV7-9 to TRBJ2-7, with TRBD1 matching 9 bases. Losses at the gene ends were 4 bases for V and 5 bases for J; bases not matched to a gene: 12. The germline V gene has CDR1 SEHNR and CDR2 FQNEAQ (reference sequence). The CDR3 spans 16 residues. CDR3 loop: CASSSPARDRVHEQYF. The CDR3 nucleotides are TGTGCCAGCAGCTCACCGGCCCGGGACAGGGTCCACGAGCAGTACTTC.

J is TRBJ1-2 and V is TRBV6-5, with 10 bases matching TRBD1. The CDR3 is 13 amino acids. Trimming at V came to 7 bases and at J to 6 bases, leaving 5 bases not matched to a gene. The V gene's germline CDR1 is MNHEY and CDR2 SVGAGI. As DNA, the CDR3 is TGTGCCAGCACCCCGGGGACAGGGGATGGCTACACCTTC. Amino acid sequence: CASTPGTGDGYTF.

V usage is TRBV11-3 and J usage is TRBJ2-5; tentatively, D is TRBD2 (5 bases). Trimming cost V 5 bases and J 6 bases, with 13 bases left between them. Germline lookup yields CDR1 SGHNT and CDR2 YENEEA. The CDR3 spans 13 residues. CDR3 amino acids: CASSATTLKTQYF. The CDR3 bases are TGTGCCAGCAGCGCGACTACCTTAAAGACCCAGTACTTC.

The chain carries TRBV5-5 and TRBJ2-3; TRBD1 is a possible D gene (5 bases). The germline V and J ends were trimmed by 2 bases and 0 bases, with 13 bases remaining between them. Germline loops: CDR1 SGHKS, CDR2 YYEKEE (reference sequence). The CDR3 totals 16 residues. This chain's CDR3 is CASSFEGASSTDTQYF. CDR3 nucleotides: TGTGCCAGCAGCTTTGAAGGGGCTTCTAGCACAGATACGCAGTATTTT. Full variable domain (outside the CDR3, taken from reference TRBV5-5 and TRBJ2-3): DAGVTQSPTHLIKTRGQQVTLRCSPISGHKSVSWYQQVLGQGPQFIFQYYEKEERGRGNFPDRFSARQFPNYSSELNVNALLLGDSALYLCASSFEGASSTDTQYFGPGTRLTVL.

The CDR3 sequence is CASSLALQETQYF. The CDR3 DNA sequence: TGTGCCAGCTCCCTGGCCTTACAAGAGACCCAGTACTTC. The chain carries TRBV18 and TRBJ2-5; D gene unclear. CDR3 length: 13 amino acids. V lost 6 bases to trimming and J lost 2 bases, with 10 bases between them. CDR1 is KGHSH, CDR2 LQKENI, per germline.

The chain employs TRBV19 and TRBJ1-2, with a tentative D call TRBD1 (5 bases). V was shortened by 7 bases and J by 7 bases, with 19 bases between the two germline ends. The CDR3 is 14 amino acids. From germline, CDR1 is LNHDA and CDR2 SQIVND (reference sequence). The CDR3 DNA follows: TGTGCCAGTATCCGCCAGCAGGGTGCTAGTGGCTACACCTTC. It yields the protein CASIRQQGASGYTF.

By frequency in the sample, this clone is medium-sized. The V gene is TRBV7-6, the J gene TRBJ1-1, with D uncertain. Between the trimmed V and J ends, which lost 2 bases and 0 bases, there was a span of 4 bases. Per germline, CDR1 SGHVS and CDR2 FNYEAQ. The CDR3 has 13 amino acids. CDR3 loop: CASSLTLNTEAFF. Written as DNA, the CDR3 is TGTGCCAGCAGCTTAACACTGAACACTGAAGCTTTCTTT. Filled out from reference TRBV7-6 and TRBJ1-1, the complete variable domain reads GAGVSQSPRYKVTKRGQDVALRCDPISGHVSLYWYRQALGQGPEFLTYFNYEAQQDKSGLPNDRFSAERPEGSISTLTIQRTEQRDSAMYRCASSLTLNTEAFFGQGTRLTVV.

The chain couples TRBV18 to TRBJ2-2, with 7 bases identical to TRBD1. Germline V gives CDR1 KGHSH, CDR2 LQKENI. CDR3 size: 16 residues. V lost 7 bases to trimming and J lost 1 base; unmatched junction nucleotides: 9. In DNA form, the CDR3 reads TGTGCCAGCTACCGGACAGGAGCAATGAACACCGGGGAGCTGTTTTTT. Amino acid sequence: CASYRTGAMNTGELFF.

The chain recombines TRBV21-1 with TRBJ1-1; TRBD1 is taken as the D call from the table, unchecked against the DNA. TRBV21-1 is flagged as a pseudogene. This CDR3 has 17 residues. The CDR3 protein is CASRFLKQGRFDTEAFF. The CDR3 DNA is TGTGCCAGCAGATTCCTTAAACAGGGAAGGTTCGACACTGAAGCTTTCTTT.

The chain employs TRBV11-3 and TRBJ2-1; D perhaps matches TRBD1 (6 bases). The CDR3 spans 15 residues. The V end lost 6 bases, the J end lost 0 bases, and 12 bases lay between the germline ends. Per germline, CDR1 SGHNT and CDR2 YENEEA. CDR3 loop: CASRPQDSSYNEQFF. CDR3 in DNA: TGTGCCAGCAGGCCCCAGGACAGCTCCTACAATGAGCAGTTCTTC.

This clone was detected only once. The V and J genes are TRBV4-2 and TRBJ1-5, with D possibly TRBD1 on 6 matching bases. CDR1 and CDR2 from the germline V gene are LGHNA and YNFKEQ. CDR3 length: 17 amino acids. The germline V and J ends were trimmed by 0 bases and 1 base, with 13 bases remaining between them. CDR3 sequence (DNA): TGTGCCAGCAGCCAAGAATTAGGGCAGGGGAGCAATCAGCCCCAGCATTTT. Translating gives CASSQELGQGSNQPQHF.

V gene TRBV4-2 combines with J gene TRBJ2-1, with 9 bases identical to TRBD1. CDR3 length: 17 amino acids. V shed 1 base, J shed 3 bases, and the junction held 7 bases outside the gene matches. Germline assignment: CDR1 LGHNA and CDR2 YNFKEQ. The CDR3, as DNA: TGTGCCAGCAGCCAAGCGACAGGGGGTGACTACTACAATGAGCAGTTCTTC. This gives the protein CASSQATGGDYYNEQFF.

The CDR3 sequence is CASSPRTSGLGDTQYF. The CDR3 DNA sequence: TGTGCCAGCAGCCCGAGGACTAGCGGACTTGGGGATACGCAGTATTTT. The V gene is TRBV4-2, the J gene TRBJ2-3; 10 positions match TRBD2. The V gene end was trimmed by 4 bases and the J gene end by 6 bases; junction bases not matched to a gene: 10. The CDR3 covers 16 residues. Per germline, CDR1 LGHNA and CDR2 YNFKEQ.

V usage is TRBV3-1 (or the pseudogene TRBV3-2) and J usage is TRBJ1-2, with a possible D match to TRBD1 (5 bases). There are 13 residues in the CDR3. V lost 3 bases and J 4 bases, leaving 9 bases between the germline ends. The germline V gene has CDR1 LGHDT and CDR2 YNNKEL (reference sequence). Written as DNA, the CDR3 is TGTGCCAGCAGCCAGACAGCGCGCTATGGCTACACCTTC. Translated: CASSQTARYGYTF.

This chain links TRBV10-2 with TRBJ2-2, with a tentative D call TRBD1 (5 bases). The germline V and J ends were trimmed by 8 bases and 1 base, with 8 bases remaining between them. The CDR3 loop spans 13 amino acids. Germline lookup yields CDR1 WSHSY and CDR2 SAAADI. DNA for the CDR3: TGCGCCAGCCAAACAGGGAACACCGGGGAGCTGTTTTTT. Translation gives CASQTGNTGELFF.

This chain uses TRBV7-9 with TRBJ2-7, with 8 bases that match TRBD1. V lost 1 base and J lost 6; bases outside the gene matches: 8. The germline gives CDR1 SEHNR, CDR2 FQNEAQ (reference sequence). The CDR3 runs to 15 residues. Here the CDR3 reads CASSLEGTGPSEQYF. In DNA form, the CDR3 reads TGTGCCAGCAGCTTAGAGGGGACAGGTCCCTCCGAGCAGTACTTC.

The CDR3 loop reads CAWTLRTGLGRELFF. For the CDR3, the DNA is TGTGCCTGGACGTTAAGGACAGGGCTTGGCCGGGAACTGTTTTTT. This chain connects TRBV30 to TRBJ1-4; TRBD1 agrees at 8 bases. V shed 4 bases and J 12 bases; nucleotides not matched to a gene: 16. The CDR3 has 15 amino acids. In germline, CDR1 is GTSNPN, CDR2 SVGIG (reference sequence).

The J gene is TRBJ1-2, the V gene TRBV3-1 (or the pseudogene TRBV3-2); the match to TRBD1 covers 9 bases. The CDR3 is made up of 14 amino acids. V gave up 4 bases and J gave up 3 bases; unmatched junction bases: 3. Per the germline V gene, CDR1 is LGHDT and CDR2 is YNNKEL (reference sequence). The CDR3 spells CASSRRQGDYGYTF. In DNA form, the CDR3 reads TGTGCCAGCAGCCGTCGACAGGGGGACTATGGCTACACCTTC.

The chain joins TRBV19 to TRBJ1-5; maybe TRBD1 (6 bases). The CDR3 sequence is 18 residues long. Trimming took 5 bases from V and 2 from J, leaving 22 bases between them. Germline V gives CDR1 LNHDA, CDR2 SQIVND (reference sequence). The CDR3 sequence is CASSEWDHRVYGNQPQHF. The CDR3 DNA sequence: TGTGCCAGTAGTGAATGGGATCACAGGGTCTATGGCAATCAGCCCCAGCATTTT.

The rearrangement joins TRBV5-1 to TRBJ1-2; D is uncertain. V was cut by 3 bases and J by 4 bases, with 10 bases left in between. Germline V gene data show CDR1 as SGHRS and CDR2 as YFSETQ. The CDR3 totals 13 residues. The CDR3 here is CASSSGRFYGYTF. The CDR3 nucleotides read TGCGCCAGCAGCTCCGGTAGATTCTATGGCTACACCTTC.

The J gene is TRBJ2-3, the V gene TRBV5-3; TRBD2 agrees at 10 bases. TRBV5-3 is annotated as an ORF whose role is uncertain. The CDR3 loop spans 18 amino acids. Germline trimming cut 0 bases from V and 8 bases from J; bases unmatched to any gene: 15. The CDR3: CARSLESSGGLYPSTQYF. The CDR3 DNA follows: TGTGCCAGAAGCTTGGAATCTAGCGGGGGTTTATATCCTTCTACGCAGTATTTT.

In this sample, this clone turned up once. The rearrangement joins TRBV5-4 to TRBJ1-1, with a possible D match to TRBD1 (6 bases). The CDR3 is made up of 19 amino acids. Germline V CDR1 and CDR2: SGHNT, YYREEE (reference sequence). Trimming took off 4 bases at V and 0 bases at J, with 25 bases between the two ends. This chain's CDR3 is CASSPTQMRGGAMNTEAFF. The CDR3 DNA reads as TGTGCCAGCAGCCCTACCCAGATGCGGGGGGGGGCCATGAACACTGAAGCTTTCTTT. Full variable domain (outside the CDR3, taken from reference TRBV5-4 and TRBJ1-1): ETGVTQSPTHLIKTRGQQVTLRCSSQSGHNTVSWYQQALGQGPQFIFQYYREEENGRGNFPPRFSGLQFPNYSSELNVNALELDDSALYLCASSPTQMRGGAMNTEAFFGQGTRLTVV.

The rearrangement joins TRBV27 to TRBJ1-5; D gene uncertain. Between the trimmed V and J ends, which lost 3 bases and 5 bases, there was a span of 14 bases. The CDR3 runs 15 residues. Germline V gene sequence: CDR1 MNHEY, CDR2 SMNVEV (reference sequence). CDR3 residues: CASSFEGATDQPQHF. The CDR3 nucleotides read TGTGCCAGCAGTTTCGAGGGAGCCACGGATCAGCCCCAGCATTTT.

The V and J genes are TRBV5-6 and TRBJ2-1; TRBD1 aligns across 8 bases. This CDR3 contains 15 residues. Germline CDR1 and CDR2: SGHDT and YYEEEE. With V trimmed by 4 bases and J by 4 bases, 7 bases remained unmatched. CDR3 coding DNA: TGTGCCAGCAGCGCGACAGGGGTGGGTTACAATGAGCAGTTCTTC. It is translated as CASSATGVGYNEQFF. Based on the CDR3 plus reference TRBV5-6 and TRBJ2-1, the full variable domain is DAGVTQSPTHLIKTRGQQVTLRCSPKSGHDTVSWYQQALGQGPQFIFQYYEEEERQRGNFPDRFSGHQFPNYSSELNVNALLLGDSALYLCASSATGVGYNEQFFGPGTRLTVL.